This is a list of T cell receptor beta chains from one sample in a study of T-cell memory formation after mild COVID-19. TCRdb used MiXCR to reprocess the 5' RACE reads, holding one entry per CDR3 protein. The table lists roughly 350,000 distinct CDR3 sequences, approximately 15% of them singletons. What was sequenced was PBMCs or a T cell subset sorted from them (not recorded which). These receptors were taken from a man aged 18 to 29 who had mild COVID-19 (a few samples of this study predate the infection). Cell type and time point are not known. Both conserved end residues are part of each CDR3. A D gene is named only where the DNA matches it firmly. Rows may omit the clone size; those that give it use once, few, many or a size class.

clone_size	d_call	v_call	j_call	cdr3_aa	cdr3_nt
-	-	TRBV14	TRBJ2-1	CASSQDRGPLDSYNEQFF	TGTGCCAGCAGCCAAGATCGCGGGCCACTCGATTCCTACAATGAGCAGTTCTTC
many	-	TRBV5-1	TRBJ1-2	CASSLTKDGYTF	TGCGCCAGCAGCTTGACCAAGGATGGCTACACCTTC
few	-	TRBV6-5	TRBJ1-2	CASATGQTGNYGYTF	TGTGCCAGCGCTACGGGGCAGACAGGAAACTATGGCTACACCTTC
few	-	TRBV28	TRBJ2-5	CASSLGAVSGETQYF	TGTGCCAGCAGTTTAGGGGCTGTGAGCGGAGAGACCCAGTACTTC
-	-	TRBV5-5	TRBJ1-3	CASSLRWTVVTDTIYF	TGTGCCAGCAGCTTGCGGTGGACAGTGGTAACGGACACCATATATTTT
-	-	TRBV10-3	TRBJ1-2	CAISEGDVGYGYTF	TGTGCCATCAGTGAGGGGGATGTTGGCTATGGCTACACCTTC
medium-sized	-	TRBV7-9	TRBJ2-1	CASSFNRRQFF	TGTGCCAGCAGCTTCAATCGGAGGCAGTTCTTC
-	-	TRBV13	TRBJ1-1	CASSQGQGEYTEAFF	TGTGCCAGCAGCCAAGGCCAGGGCGAGTACACTGAAGCTTTCTTT
-	-	TRBV18	TRBJ1-1	CASSPGTPHQAFF	TGTGCCAGCTCACCCGGGACACCCCACCAAGCTTTCTTT
few	-	TRBV28	TRBJ2-4	CASFGEGYIQYF	TGTGCCAGCTTCGGCGAGGGATACATTCAGTACTTC
few	-	TRBV12-3/TRBV12-4	TRBJ1-6	CASSQRRSPLHF	TGTGCCAGCAGTCAACGACGGTCACCCCTCCACTTT
-	-	TRBV12-3/TRBV12-4	TRBJ2-7	CASSLGRNYEQYF	TGTGCCAGCAGTTTGGGCAGAAATTACGAGCAGTACTTC
-	-	TRBV12-3/TRBV12-4	TRBJ1-2	CASRGGQLYGYTF	TGTGCCAGCAGGGGCGGACAGCTCTATGGCTACACCTTC
many	TRBD1	TRBV7-8	TRBJ1-3	CASSSGQRGNTIYF	TGTGCCAGCAGCTCGGGACAGAGAGGGAACACCATATATTTT
few	-	TRBV25-1	TRBJ2-7	CASSESLGPRSYEQYF	TGTGCCAGCAGTGAGTCCCTAGGGCCCCGGTCCTACGAGCAGTACTTC
-	TRBD1	TRBV28	TRBJ2-5	CASSDRQGETQYF	TGTGCCAGCAGTGATCGACAGGGGGAGACCCAGTACTTC
-	-	TRBV7-6	TRBJ1-6	CARAGAPLHF	TGTGCCAGGGCTGGGGCACCCCTCCACTTT
-	TRBD2	TRBV12-3/TRBV12-4	TRBJ2-5	CASSLERGAYWGQETQYF	TGTGCCAGCAGTTTGGAGCGGGGGGCCTACTGGGGCCAAGAGACCCAGTACTTC
few	TRBD1	TRBV12-3/TRBV12-4	TRBJ2-4	CASSPGQGSGIQYF	TGTGCCAGCAGTCCGGGACAGGGGAGTGGTATTCAGTACTTC